This passage covers 27 T cell receptor beta chains from one sample sequenced in a study of immune heterogeneity within non-small cell lung tumors (dated by TCRdb to 2017 to 2018). For the TCR template, genomic DNA was extracted from bulk tumor tissue, and 500 to 600 ng of gDNA was amplified for each sample. During surgery, multiple biopsies were taken from each primary tumor, with sampling sites spaced as far apart as possible within the tumor mass. Patients in the study cohort, which was described as untreated, were newly diagnosed NSCLC cases going through curative surgery. Sequencing was carried out with a HiSeq X Ten. The TCR beta CDR3 region was amplified with a multiplex PCR system whose first round of approximately 10 cycles used 32 V-gene forward primers and 13 J-gene reverse primers. The public sequencing data were trimmed at Q25 with fastp and processed into clonotypes with MiXCR by TCRdb, which kept only in-frame beta chains. Every entry covers one CDR3 protein and lists the most common genes and DNA from its rows. This sample holds around 16,000 distinct CDR3 sequences; 25% to 35% were observed only once. The biggest ten clones account for 4% to 5% of the sample.

Sequences were obtained from lung tumor tissue. The receptors were sampled from a man between 40 and 49 years old with non-small cell lung cancer.

This sequence joins TRBV5-8 and TRBJ1-5, with unresolved D. V was cut by 1 base and J by 5 bases, with 10 bases left in between. This CDR3 has 14 amino acids. Looked up from germline, CDR1 is SGHTS and CDR2 is YDEGEE. This chain's CDR3 is CASSLLERDQPQHF. Written as DNA, the CDR3 is TGTGCCAGCAGCTTGTTAGAGCGTGATCAGCCCCAGCATTTT.

In regard to this clonotype: A junction end diverges from the germline sequence, so it may reflect a read error. The CDR3 protein is CASSLGVAGPYERYF. The CDR3 bases are TGTGCCAGCAGCTTAGGGGTAGCGGGACCCTACGAGCGGTACTTC. The chain has TRBV7-3 and TRBJ2-7, with 8 nucleotides matching TRBD2. The CDR3 runs 15 residues. The germline CDR1 and CDR2 sequences are SGHTA and FQGTGA.

This clonotype is medium-sized in the sample. This chain links TRBV3-1 with TRBJ1-2; D not resolved. CDR1 LGHDT and CDR2 YNNKEL come from the germline V gene (reference sequence). Between the trimmed V and J ends, which lost 5 bases and 13 bases, there was a span of 20 bases. This CDR3 comprises 13 residues. This CDR3 reads CASSGARPVIATF. The CDR3 DNA reads as TGTGCCAGCAGCGGAGCACGCCCCGTGATAGCCACCTTC. Based on the CDR3 plus reference TRBV3-1 and TRBJ1-2, the full variable domain is DTAVSQTPKYLVTQMGNDKSIKCEQNLGHDTMYWYKQDSKKFLKIMFSYNNKELIINETVPNRFSPKSPDKAHLNLHINSLELGDSAVYFCASSGARPVIATFGSGTRLTVV.

V usage is TRBV6-6 and J usage is TRBJ1-4, with D hard to call. CDR3 length: 14 residues. CDR1 is MNHNY, CDR2 SVGAGI, per germline (reference sequence). V was shortened by 0 bases and J by 8 bases, with 10 bases between the two germline ends. In nucleotides, the CDR3 is TGTGCCAGCAGTTACTCGGCCTCCGGGGAAAAACTGTTTTTT. Translated, it gives CASSYSASGEKLFF.

The V call is TRBV2, the J call TRBJ2-3; D gene unclear. Germline V gene sequence: CDR1 SNHLY, CDR2 FYNNEI. Trimming cost V 2 bases and J 1 base, with 7 bases left between them. CDR3 length equals 14 residues. The CDR3 coding sequence is TGTGCCAGCAGTGAAATAGTTCGCACAGATACGCAGTATTTT. Translation gives CASSEIVRTDTQYF.

In this sample, this clonotype is medium-sized (0.01 to 0.1%). This chain joins TRBV7-3 and TRBJ1-2, with 8 bases that match TRBD1. V shed 4 bases and J 8 bases; nucleotides not matched to a gene: 6. The germline V gene encodes CDR1 SGHTA and CDR2 FQGTGA. The CDR3 covers 13 residues. CDR3 loop: CASSSGTGSGYTF. In DNA form, the CDR3 reads TGTGCCAGCAGCTCCGGGACAGGTTCGGGCTACACCTTC.

This clonotype has just a few counts. This chain joins TRBV15 and TRBJ2-3, with a tentative D call TRBD2 (7 bases). Germline assignment: CDR1 LNHNV and CDR2 YYDKDF (reference sequence). V lost 6 bases, J lost 10 bases, and 14 bases lay in between. The CDR3 runs 12 residues. CDR3 protein: CATRAGEGPQYF. CDR3 in DNA: TGTGCCACCAGGGCAGGGGAGGGCCCGCAGTATTTT.

The sample holds a few counts of this clonotype. This chain joins TRBV9 and TRBJ2-2; D is unresolved. Trimming removed 6 bases at V and 8 bases at J, with 14 bases between. This CDR3 has 13 residues. From germline, CDR1 is SGDLS and CDR2 YYNGEE. CDR3 in DNA: TGTGCCAGCACCCCGATAGGAGCTGGGGAGCTGTTTTTT. Translated, it gives CASTPIGAGELFF. Supplemented by reference TRBV9 and TRBJ2-2, the full variable domain reads DSGVTQTPKHLITATGQRVTLRCSPRSGDLSVYWYQQSLDQGLQFLIQYYNGEERAKGNILERFSAQQFPDLHSELNLSSLELGDSALYFCASTPIGAGELFFGEGSRLTVL.

This clonotype is medium-sized in the sample. The chain links TRBV27 to TRBJ1-6; possibly TRBD1 for D (5 bases). Per germline, CDR1 MNHEY and CDR2 SMNVEV (reference sequence). The CDR3 spans 16 residues. V gave up 2 bases and J gave up 3 bases, with 11 bases separating them. The CDR3 DNA follows: TGTGCCAGCAGTTTAGAGGGGTTACTCTATAATTCACCCCTCCACTTT. Its translation: CASSLEGLLYNSPLHF.

This clonotype was found many times. V is TRBV15 and J is TRBJ2-1; 7 bases align to TRBD2. With 1 base clipped from V and 9 bases from J, the junction kept 3 bases outside the gene matches. Germline CDR1 and CDR2: LNHNV and YYDKDF (reference sequence). There are 13 residues in the CDR3. CDR3 DNA sequence: TGTGCCACCAGCAGAGGTCCTAGCGGTGAGCAGTTCTTC. It codes for CATSRGPSGEQFF.

The rearrangement uses TRBV5-1 and TRBJ1-3; a possible D gene is TRBD1 (5 bases). Looked up from germline, CDR1 is SGHRS and CDR2 is YFSETQ. The CDR3 has 15 amino acids. V shed 4 bases and J shed 2 bases, with 13 bases lying between them. The CDR3 nucleotides read TGCGCCAGCAGCACGGGACTCGGCACTGGAAACACCATATATTTT. Its translation: CASSTGLGTGNTIYF.

The chain joins TRBV6-4 to TRBJ2-5, with D possibly being TRBD1 (5 bases). Germline loops: CDR1 MRHNA, CDR2 SNTAGT. V dropped 6 bases and J dropped 2 bases, with 10 bases sitting between them. CDR3 size: 13 residues. The DNA for the CDR3 is TGTGCCAGCAGGACAGACAGACAAGAGACCCAGTACTTC. Protein product: CASRTDRQETQYF.

This clonotype is medium-sized (0.01 to 0.1%). The genes are TRBV7-9 and TRBJ2-7, with 8 nucleotides matching TRBD1. The CDR3 length is 14 residues. The germline CDR1 and CDR2 sequences are SEHNR and FQNEAQ (reference sequence). V lost 5 bases, J lost 5 bases, and 8 bases stayed unmatched. DNA of the CDR3: TGTGCCAGCAGCCCATCAGACAGGGGAAACGAGCAGTACTTC. Protein: CASSPSDRGNEQYF.

About this clonotype itself: A much bigger clone sits one base away, suggesting this may be a read error. J is TRBJ1-2 and V is TRBV20-1; possible D gene TRBD1, 5 bases. This CDR3 spans 11 amino acids. Germline assignment: CDR1 DFQATT and CDR2 SNEGSKA (reference sequence). The CDR3 region has the DNA TGCGGTGCTTTAAGGGGCTATGGCTACACCTTC. Amino acids: CGALRGYGYTF.

This clonotype qualifies as medium-sized. The CDR3 DNA is TGTGCCATCAGTGAGTCATCTGAAGCTTTCTTT. Residues: CAISESSEAFF. The chain has TRBV10-3 and TRBJ1-1; D unclear. The germline gives CDR1 ENHRY, CDR2 SYGVKD. The CDR3 is 11 amino acids. V was cut by 0 bases and J by 6 bases, with 2 bases left in between.

This clonotype was seen a few times. The gene calls are TRBV5-1 and TRBJ2-3; D gene uncertain. This CDR3 is built from 14 residues. Trimming took 0 bases from V and 0 from J, leaving 5 bases between them. Germline lookup yields CDR1 SGHRS and CDR2 YFSETQ. CDR3 residues: CASSLGGSTDTQYF. The CDR3 bases are TGCGCCAGCAGCTTGGGGGGTAGCACAGATACGCAGTATTTT.

The chain combines TRBV5-1 with TRBJ1-5; D gene unclear. The CDR3 is 15 amino acids. The ends were cut back, 7 bases at V and 2 bases at J, with 16 bases in the middle. Germline CDR1 reads SGHRS; CDR2 reads YFSETQ. The CDR3 is CASQADGRGNQPQHF. In nucleotides, the CDR3 is TGCGCCAGCCAAGCCGACGGTAGAGGCAATCAGCCCCAGCATTTT.

This clonotype is medium-sized by share. V and J are TRBV6-2 or TRBV6-3 and TRBJ2-7, with D tentatively TRBD2 (6 bases). V shed 6 bases and J shed 3 bases, with 15 bases lying between them. CDR1 MNHEY and CDR2 SVGEGT come from the germline V gene. The CDR3 is 14 residues long. The CDR3 sequence: CASSRGRGLYEQYF. In DNA form, the CDR3 reads TGTGCCAGCAGCCGAGGACGGGGACTCTACGAGCAGTACTTC.

In this sample, this clonotype turned up many times. The chain employs TRBV5-1 and TRBJ2-3, with TRBD2 matching 9 bases. CDR1 is SGHRS, CDR2 YFSETQ, per germline. After removal of 2 bases from V and 6 bases from J, the junction contained 4 bases not matched to a gene. The CDR3 spans 14 residues. The CDR3 DNA reads as TGCGCCAGCAGCTTCGGGAGCGGGAGGGATACGCAGTATTTT. It translates to CASSFGSGRDTQYF.

This chain connects TRBV5-1 to TRBJ2-7, with a tentative D call TRBD1 (5 bases). The CDR3 is 15 amino acids. Germline CDR1 and CDR2: SGHRS and YFSETQ. V was pared by 0 bases and J by 2 bases, with 12 bases between. The CDR3 spells CASSLDRGVAYEQYF. As DNA, the CDR3 is TGCGCCAGCAGCTTGGATAGGGGTGTCGCCTACGAGCAGTACTTC.

This clonotype showed up many times. The chain is built from TRBV15 and TRBJ2-2, with TRBD1 matching 8 bases. Trimming at V came to 0 bases and at J to 4 bases, leaving 4 bases not matched to a gene. The CDR3 consists of 16 residues. The germline V gene has CDR1 LNHNV and CDR2 YYDKDF (reference sequence). This chain's CDR3 is CATSRDPGGFTGELFF. The CDR3 region has the DNA TGTGCCACCAGCAGAGATCCAGGGGGCTTCACCGGGGAGCTGTTTTTT.

This clonotype occurred a few times. A much larger clone lies a single base off, so this may be a read error. The chain combines TRBV6-4 with TRBJ1-5, with D possibly matching TRBD1 (6 bases). CDR3 length: 17 amino acids. V was pared by 4 bases and J by 5 bases, with 21 bases between. Germline-derived CDR1 and CDR2 are MRHNA and SNTAGT. CDR3 sequence: CASSGGTRDRIYQPQHF. CDR3 DNA: TGTGCCAGCAGTGGGGGTACCAGAGACAGGATCTATCAGCCCCAGCATTTT.

The CDR3 is CSVSRNSGNTIYF. The CDR3, as DNA: TGCAGCGTTAGTAGGAACTCTGGAAACACCATATATTTT. This chain connects TRBV29-1 to TRBJ1-3; D call uncertain. The CDR3 has 13 residues. V gave up 5 bases and J gave up 0 bases, with 8 bases separating them. Looked up from germline, CDR1 is SQVTM and CDR2 is ANQGSEA.

A remark on this clonotype: With a much larger clone just one base away, this may be a read error. The chain joins TRBV27 to TRBJ2-7, with a weak D call TRBD1 (6 bases). CDR3 size: 16 residues. V gave up 7 bases and J gave up 3 bases, with 22 bases separating them. The V gene's germline CDR1 is MNHEY and CDR2 SMNVEV (reference sequence). The CDR3, as DNA: TGTGCCAGCACTCCCCCAAGGGGGTTGGGTAACTACGAGCAGTACTTC. It yields the protein CASTPPRGLGNYEQYF.

The genes are TRBV9 and TRBJ1-1; D might be TRBD1 (5 bases). Trimming removed 0 bases from V and 6 bases from J, with 15 bases in between. The CDR3 runs 15 residues. Germline V CDR1 and CDR2: SGDLS, YYNGEE. CDR3 sequence: CASSVVAAGAAEAFF. For the CDR3, the DNA is TGTGCCAGCAGCGTAGTGGCCGCTGGGGCGGCTGAAGCTTTCTTT.

By share, this clonotype ranks as medium-sized (0.01 to 0.1%). The chain links TRBV20-1 to TRBJ1-2; tentative D call: TRBD1 (5 bases). V lost 3 bases and J 5 bases, leaving 13 bases between the germline ends. There are 13 residues in the CDR3. CDR1 is DFQATT, CDR2 SNEGSKA, per germline (reference sequence). The DNA for the CDR3 is TGCAGTGCTAGTTCCGGGGACCGATATGGCTACACCTTC. It is translated as CSASSGDRYGYTF.

The sample holds many counts of this clonotype. The chain uses TRBV27 and TRBJ2-2; TRBD2 is a possible D gene (6 bases). The CDR3 has 15 amino acids. CDR1 and CDR2 from the germline V gene are MNHEY and SMNVEV (reference sequence). V lost 5 bases and J 4 bases, leaving 14 bases between the germline ends. The CDR3 region has the DNA TGTGCCAGCAGTGAAGGCAGCGGGTTCACCGGGGAGCTGTTTTTT. Its protein product is CASSEGSGFTGELFF.